This T cell receptor beta chain was profiled in a study of B cell selection in AIRE deficiency. Conventional CD4 T cells were sorted as CD4+CD127+ cells. Controls came from healthy donors unrelated to patients. Germline CDR1 and CDR2: MNHEY and SMNVEV (reference sequence). The V segment lost 6 bases and the J segment 0 bases; nucleotides outside the gene matches: 3. The CDR3 is made up of 15 amino acids. Original processing methods: Conventional T cell pools: some 100,000 distinct patient, some 150,000 donor TCRbeta sequences. Data came from immunoSEQ multiplex PCR; TCRdb stores just in-frame clones and leaves some out. The DNA was the basis for D and trimming; V, J and clone size are from that table. Among roughly 23,000 clones listed, approximately 96% were seen once. A few counts support this clone. Its matching antigen is unknown. Overall study results and limits: CDR3s were shorter in shared Treg sequences, reflecting few non-templated nucleotide insertions. Of 3657 shared Treg TCRbeta sequences, roughly 31% were healthy-donor-only and about 9.1% patient-only.

The V and J genes are TRBV27 and TRBJ2-2; 8 bases fit TRBD1. Source material: CD4+CD127+ conventional T cells sorted from PBMCs. This receptor was obtained from a human donor in good health. The CDR3 DNA reads as TGTGCCAGCAGGTTACAGGGGGCGAACACCGGGGAGCTGTTTTTT. It yields the protein CASRLQGANTGELFF.